This TCR beta chain stems from a study of shared clonotypes between healthy human individuals. CD45RO+ cells and CCR7-negative CD45RA+ TemRA cells were combined as CD8 memory. V shed 2 bases and J shed 4 bases, with 15 bases lying between them. The CDR3 spans 15 residues. The protocol was immunoSEQ multiplex PCR, while the TCRdb copy is restricted to in-frame clones and leaves out a portion. The sample has approximately 350,000 clones; around 96% are singletons. The origin of this receptor is a young man in good health. This chain links TRBV5-3 with TRBJ2-5; TRBD2 is a possible D gene (6 bases). TRBV5-3 is annotated as an ORF whose role is uncertain. Sample: memory CD8+ T cells sorted from blood. Subset indicated: CD45RO+ cells pooled with CCR7-negative TemRA cells. CDR3 sequence reads: CARSLLPSVPETQYF. The DNA of the CDR3 is TGTGCCAGAAGCTTATTACCTAGCGTTCCAGAGACCCAGTACTTC.